Shown below are 27 T cell receptor beta chains from a single sample sequenced in a study of tumor and adjacent non-tumor tissue in lung cancer. The library came from three nested PCR rounds adapted from ARM-PCR protocols. Each CDR3 protein is one row after TCRdb ran MiXCR on the multiplex PCR reads. Counted here are about 120,000 distinct CDR3 sequences, roughly 64% occurring once; the ten biggest clones make up over 10%. RNA was extracted from bulk tissue without any cell sorting. The sequenced material came from lung tumor tissue. The receptor source for this set is a young man with non-small cell lung cancer.

Regarding this clonotype: Possible read error: a much larger clone is one base away. The V call is TRBV20-1, the J call TRBJ2-3; TRBD1 matches at 8 bases. The CDR3 totals 17 residues. CDR1 is DFQATT, CDR2 SNEGSKA, per germline (reference sequence). Trimming cost V 0 bases and J 8 bases; bases outside gene matches: 16. DNA of the CDR3: TGCAGTGCTAGAGATGGAGGTCAAGGACAGGGATTAATTACGCAGTATTTT. Its protein product is CSARDGGQGQGLITQYF.

The sample holds a few counts of this clonotype. This chain uses TRBV5-1 with TRBJ2-7, with TRBD2 matching 9 bases. Germline-derived CDR1 and CDR2 are SGHRS and YFSETQ. Trimming removed 0 bases from V and 3 bases from J; junction bases left unmatched: 7. This CDR3 comprises 16 residues. CDR3 coding DNA: TGCGCCAGCAGCTTGGGGCGCGCTAGCGGGATCTACGAGCAGTACTTC. Its translation: CASSLGRASGIYEQYF.

With respect to this clonotype: The conserved closing phenylalanine or tryptophan is absent in this CDR3, likely reflecting a read error. The chain employs TRBV20-1 and TRBJ2-3, with no clear D. Germline V gene sequence: CDR1 DFQATT, CDR2 SNEGSKA (reference sequence). This CDR3 is 12 amino acids long. The V end was cut by 6 bases, the J end by 3 bases, with 10 bases between. CDR3 protein: CSAPPSTDTQYL. The DNA for the CDR3 is TGCAGTGCCCCCCCTAGTACAGATACGCAGTATCTT.

Turning to this clonotype: This could be a read error, since a much larger clone is one nucleotide away. The gene calls are TRBV20-1 and TRBJ1-4; TRBD1 matches at 7 bases. With 7 bases clipped from V and 13 bases from J, the junction kept 6 bases outside the gene matches. The CDR3 has 10 amino acids. Looked up from germline, CDR1 is DFQATT and CDR2 is SNEGSKA (reference sequence). CDR3 bases: TGCAGTGTAAGGGGGCAGGGACTGTTTTTT. This codes for CSVRGQGLFF.

As to this clonotype: One end of the junction varies from germline; a read error may be responsible. The rearrangement uses TRBV29-1 and TRBJ2-3; a possible D gene is TRBD1 (6 bases). The V gene's germline CDR1 is SQVTM and CDR2 ANQGSEA. The CDR3 sequence is 15 residues long. The CDR3 DNA reads as TGCAGCGCCGTTTCCCGGGACACTTACACATATACGCAGTATTTT. Its translation: CSAVSRDTYTYTQYF.

With respect to this clonotype: A read error may account for a junction end that differs from germline. The gene calls are TRBV7-3 and TRBJ2-2, with D possibly called TRBD1 or TRBD2 (5 bases each). Germline CDR1 reads SGHTA; CDR2 reads FQGTGA. There are 13 residues in the CDR3. Here the CDR3 reads CTSSRDNTGELFF. The CDR3 DNA reads TGTACCAGCAGCCGGGACAACACCGGGGAGCTGTTTTTT. Complete variable domain (other parts from reference TRBV7-3 and TRBJ2-2): GAGVSQTPSNKVTEKGKYVELRCDPISGHTALYWYRQSLGQGPEFLIYFQGTGAADDSGLPNDRFFAVRPEGSVSTLKIQRTERGDSAVYLCTSSRDNTGELFFGEGSRLTVL.

This clonotype was observed a handful of times. This may come from a read error, since a much larger clone is one base off. V gene TRBV20-1 combines with J gene TRBJ2-5; 9 bases align to TRBD2. From germline, CDR1 is DFQATT and CDR2 SNEGSKA (reference sequence). The CDR3 loop spans 17 amino acids. Germline trimming cut 2 bases from V and 2 bases from J; bases unmatched to any gene: 12. The CDR3 region is CSARYGTSGHTQETQYF. The CDR3 DNA sequence: TGCAGTGCTAGATATGGTACTAGCGGGCATACTCAAGAGACCCAGTACTTC.

Comments on this clonotype: At one of its ends the junction is not consistent with the germline gene, which may arise from a read error. This chain uses TRBV11-1 with TRBJ2-7, with a tentative D call TRBD2 (7 bases). CDR3 length: 17 amino acids. Germline V lookup: CDR1 SGHAT, CDR2 FQDESV (reference sequence). CDR3 amino acids: CVSSLGGGEGLRYEQYF. The CDR3 nucleotides read TGTGTCAGCAGCTTAGGAGGGGGGGAAGGCCTCCGCTACGAGCAGTACTTC.

In the case of this clonotype: Compared with germline, one end of the junction differs, possibly owing to a read error. The J gene is TRBJ1-6, the V gene TRBV10-3; a possible D gene is TRBD1 (5 bases). This CDR3 has 15 amino acids. Germline V gene lookup returns CDR1 ENHRY and CDR2 SYGVKD. This CDR3 reads CTITPDTSYNSSLHF. CDR3 DNA sequence: TGTACCATCACCCCGGACACCTCCTATAATTCATCCCTCCACTTT.

Comments on this clonotype: A much larger clone differs from this one at a single base, so this may be a read error. This sequence joins TRBV20-1 and TRBJ1-2; a weak D match, TRBD1 (6 bases). Germline CDR1 reads DFQATT; CDR2 reads SNEGSKA (reference sequence). CDR3 length equals 15 residues. Trimming took off 1 base at V and 4 bases at J, with 16 bases between the two ends. The CDR3 DNA is TGCAGTGCTAGAGGCAGACAGGCCGGTAGCTATGGCTACACCTTC. It encodes CSARGRQAGSYGYTF.

This clonotype is a singleton in its sample. Because it lacks the conserved phenylalanine or tryptophan at the end, this CDR3 is likely a read error. The J gene is TRBJ1-1, the V gene TRBV12-3 or TRBV12-4; D is unresolved. CDR3 size: 13 residues. V was shortened by 6 bases and J by 3 bases, with 11 bases between the two germline ends. The CDR3 coding sequence is TGTGCCAGCAGCCCATGGGTCTACACTGAAGCTTTCTTA. It translates to CASSPWVYTEAFL.

V and J are TRBV28 and TRBJ2-7; D not resolved. The CDR3 is 11 residues long. In germline, CDR1 is MDHEN, CDR2 SYDVKM. V shed 7 bases and J shed 5 bases, with 9 bases lying between them. In nucleotides, the CDR3 is TGTGCCAGCACCGCGAAGGACGAGCAGTACTTC. As protein: CASTAKDEQYF.

This clonotype has a single count. A read error is possible here, since a much larger clone lies one base away. The chain joins TRBV5-4 to TRBJ2-1; TRBD2 matches at 14 bases. The CDR3 runs to 15 residues. Germline V CDR1 and CDR2: SGHNT, YYREEE (reference sequence). The CDR3 bases are TGTGACAGCAGCCGACTAGCGGGAGGGGACAATGAGCAGTTCTTC. Translating it yields CDSSRLAGGDNEQFF.

This clonotype was found once. An end of the junction differs from the germline gene, which may be a read error. This chain joins TRBV11-2 and TRBJ1-5; the D gene is possibly TRBD1 (5 bases). The CDR3 is 15 amino acids. Germline CDR1 SGHAT, CDR2 FQNNGV. The CDR3 region has the DNA TGTACCAGCAGCCCGGGGCAGGGTAATTTGCAGCCCCAGCATTTT. It encodes CTSSPGQGNLQPQHF. Based on the CDR3 plus reference TRBV11-2 and TRBJ1-5, the full variable domain is EAGVAQSPRYKIIEKRQSVAFWCNPISGHATLYWYQQILGQGPKLLIQFQNNGVVDDSQLPKDRFSAERLKGVDSTLKIQPAKLEDSAVYLCTSSPGQGNLQPQHFGDGTRLSIL.

In regard to this clonotype: It may be a read error: a sequence one base away is much more abundant. The V call is TRBV12-3 or TRBV12-4, the J call TRBJ2-2, with D unresolved. The CDR3 has 14 amino acids. Trimming took off 0 bases at V and 7 bases at J, with 9 bases between the two ends. CDR3 sequence (DNA): TGTGCCAGCAGTTTAGCAAATGATGTCGGGGAGCTGTTTTTT. As protein: CASSLANDVGELFF.

This clonotype showed up many times. This chain uses TRBV5-6 with TRBJ2-1, with TRBD2 matching 9 bases. Losses at the gene ends were 2 bases for V and 9 bases for J; bases not matched to a gene: 9. This CDR3 has 15 residues. CDR1 and CDR2 (germline): SGHDT, YYEEEE. CDR3 protein: CASSFSGGIFGEQFF. The CDR3, as DNA: TGTGCCAGCAGCTTTAGCGGGGGAATTTTTGGTGAGCAGTTCTTC.

This clonotype was seen a few times. A much larger clonotype is one base distant, so this may be a read error. The chain uses TRBV11-2 and TRBJ2-7; D remains ambiguous. Per the germline V gene, CDR1 is SGHAT and CDR2 is FQNNGV. This CDR3 is 14 amino acids long. CDR3 loop: CASSTGFSSYERYF. The CDR3, as DNA: TGTGCCAGCAGCACCGGCTTCAGCTCCTACGAGCGGTACTTC.

About this clonotype itself: Mismatch with germline at one junction end may stem from a read error. The V and J genes are TRBV24-1 and TRBJ1-2; D gene ambiguous. The length of the CDR3 is 13 residues. CDR1 and CDR2 from the germline V gene are KGHDR and SFDVKD. CDR3 amino acids: CAISDVTPRGYTF. CDR3 nucleotides: TGTGCCATCAGTGATGTGACGCCTCGGGGCTACACCTTC.

The rearrangement joins TRBV20-1 to TRBJ2-7; 9 nucleotides line up with TRBD2. V shed 7 bases, J shed 1 base, and the junction held 11 bases outside the gene matches. Germline V gives CDR1 DFQATT, CDR2 SNEGSKA (reference sequence). The CDR3 covers 15 residues. The CDR3 here is CSVAEGSGRSYEQYF. DNA for the CDR3: TGCAGTGTTGCGGAAGGTAGCGGGAGATCCTACGAGCAGTACTTC.

A word on this clonotype: Since a much larger clone is just one base distant, this may be a read error. The chain joins TRBV29-1 to TRBJ1-1; the match to TRBD1 covers 12 bases. Germline trimming cut 8 bases from V and 8 bases from J; bases unmatched to any gene: 6. The length of the CDR3 is 12 residues. Germline CDR1 is SQVTM and CDR2 is ANQGSEA. In nucleotides, the CDR3 is TGCAGCATGGGACAGGGGGCAACCGAAGCTTTCTTT. It encodes CSMGQGATEAFF.

The V gene is TRBV10-3, the J gene TRBJ2-5, with 10 bases lining up with TRBD2. V lost 4 bases and J lost 4; bases outside the gene matches: 9. The CDR3 totals 16 residues. Germline loops: CDR1 ENHRY, CDR2 SYGVKD. The CDR3 sequence is CAISVSTSGVGETQYF. The CDR3, as DNA: TGTGCCATCAGTGTGTCAACTAGCGGGGTTGGAGAGACCCAGTACTTC.

Regarding this clonotype: A read error may produce the germline difference seen at one junction end. CDR3 sequence (DNA): TGTGCCAGTAGCCCATGGGTGTACACTGAAGCTTTGTTT. This codes for CASSPWVYTEALF. The gene calls are TRBV12-3 or TRBV12-4 and TRBJ1-1, with no clear D. The CDR3 extends over 13 amino acids.

Of note for this clonotype: An end of the junction does not agree with germline; a read error may underlie this. The chain joins TRBV11-2 to TRBJ2-2; D may be TRBD2 (6 bases). This CDR3 is built from 13 residues. Germline V gives CDR1 SGHAT, CDR2 FQNNGV. The CDR3 DNA sequence: TGTGCAAGCAGTTTTATGGAGGCCGGGGGACTGTTTTTT. This gives the protein CASSFMEAGGLFF.

For this clonotype: In this CDR3 the conserved last residue, phenylalanine or tryptophan, is missing, so a read error is likely. This chain links TRBV20-1 with TRBJ2-1, with D unclear. V was cut by 6 bases and J by 7 bases, with 13 bases left in between. The CDR3 length is 12 residues. Germline V CDR1 and CDR2: DFQATT, SNEGSKA (reference sequence). The CDR3 DNA sequence: TGCAGTGCCAACCGTATCTCAAATGAGCAGTTCATC. Its translation: CSANRISNEQFI.

This clonotype was picked up a small number of times. The chain is built from TRBV5-4 and TRBJ1-2; TRBD1 agrees at 8 bases. Germline V lookup: CDR1 SGHNT, CDR2 YYREEE (reference sequence). The CDR3 has 13 residues. J lost 7 bases, V lost 5 bases, and 7 bases had no gene match. CDR3 coding DNA: TGTGCCAGCAGACCCCCGACAGGGGCTGGCTACACCTTC. Translated: CASRPPTGAGYTF.

The V gene is TRBV12-3 or TRBV12-4, the J gene TRBJ2-7, with a weak D call TRBD1 (6 bases). Trimming took off 5 bases at V and 10 bases at J, with 12 bases between the two ends. The CDR3 is made up of 11 amino acids. CDR3 residues: CASSLQGDQYF. DNA for the CDR3: TGTGCCAGCAGTCTACAGGGCGACCAGTACTTC.

Note on this clonotype: This may stem from a read error, because a much larger clone lies one nucleotide away. The chain is built from TRBV20-1 and TRBJ2-5; 7 nucleotides align to TRBD2. Germline V lookup: CDR1 DFQATT, CDR2 SNEGSKA (reference sequence). The CDR3 runs 11 residues. CDR3 coding DNA: TGCAGTGTTAGAGCGGGGGAGACCCAGTACTTC. Translation: CSVRAGETQYF.